The subject of this entry is one T cell receptor beta chain. CDR1 and CDR2 from the germline V gene are SGHNT and YENEEA. The V end was cut by 4 bases, the J end by 3 bases, with 12 bases between. CDR3 length equals 14 residues. Using its own MiXCR run on the 5' RACE reads, TCRdb lists one record per CDR3 protein. In the table there are about 1.7 million distinct CDR3 sequences, 32% of which are singletons. This sample stems from a study of identical twins. The rearrangement joins TRBV11-3 to TRBJ1-1, with TRBD1 as a possible D gene (6 bases). This TCR derives from a newborn girl in good health. Sequencing used cord blood. CDR3 residues: CASSYGEGDTEAFF. DNA of the CDR3: TGTGCCAGCAGCTACGGGGAGGGGGACACTGAAGCTTTCTTT.